This T cell receptor beta chain was identified during a study of T cell changes during pregnancy in multiple sclerosis. The data were produced by immunoSEQ multiplex PCR, yet TCRdb's version contains in-frame clones alone and is incomplete. The sample records around 99,000 clones, 85% to 95% being singletons. Trimming took 0 bases from V and 5 from J; bases not matched to a gene: 8. The CDR3 is 16 amino acids. Germline CDR1 and CDR2: SGHRS and YFSETQ. The sample here was peripheral blood, taken in the third trimester of pregnancy. This rearrangement joins TRBV5-1 to TRBJ2-3, with 8 bases aligning to TRBD2. This sequence originates from a female donor in good health, enrolled as a control in a pregnancy study. In DNA, the CDR3 is TGCGCCAGCAGCTTGGCCGGTAGCGGGGTAGGAGATACGCAGTATTTT. Amino acids: CASSLAGSGVGDTQYF.